A single sample gave rise to the 2 T cell receptor beta chains below, sequenced in a study of monozygotic twins with inflammatory bowel disease. Each CDR3 protein gets one entry in TCRdb, which reprocessed the 5' RACE reads and gives no DNA. Recorded for this sample: about 160,000 distinct CDR3 sequences. The sample comprised blood. The receptors originated from a human donor with ulcerative colitis or Crohn's disease, or a healthy co-twin of an affected twin (not recorded which).

V and J are TRBV7-2 and TRBJ2-7; absent DNA, TCRdb's TRBD2 call cannot be checked. In germline, CDR1 is SGHTA, CDR2 FQGNSA. The CDR3 is 13 residues long. CDR3 sequence: CASSLGREYEQYF.

V and J are TRBV5-6 and TRBJ2-2; with no DNA, the TCRdb D assignment of TRBD2 cannot be verified. Germline CDR1 and CDR2: SGHDT and YYEEEE. This CDR3 is built from 14 residues. Here the CDR3 reads CASSFGREAGELFF.